A single sample is the source of the 5 T cell receptor beta chains below, sequenced in a study of T cell repertoires in cytomegalovirus infection (dated by TCRdb to between 2017 and 2020). Sequencer: Illumina HiSeq 1500. TCRdb applied fastp at Q25 and MiXCR to the public reads, then kept only in-frame beta chains. All rows with the same CDR3 protein become a single entry with the most common DNA and genes. A total of approximately 500,000 distinct CDR3 sequences appear in this sample, more than 25% of them only once. The top ten clonotypes cover roughly an eighth of the sample. Sequencing was done on a sample of PBMCs. The receptors stem from a human donor in good health (CMV status not recorded). Some clones in this sample may be carry-over from other donors' samples.

The CDR3 sequence is CASRQPGLAGQDSRVQFF. In nucleotides, the CDR3 is TGTGCCAGCAGGCAACCGGGACTAGCGGGACAAGATTCTAGAGTCCAGTTCTTC. The V gene is TRBV12-3 or TRBV12-4, the J gene TRBJ2-1; 13 bases are shared with TRBD2. This CDR3 has 18 residues. Losses at the gene ends were 6 bases for V and 13 bases for J; bases not matched to a gene: 21.

This clonotype is classed as medium-sized. The V call is TRBV28, the J call TRBJ1-4; D is unresolved. This CDR3 has 14 amino acids. V lost 3 bases, J lost 0 bases, and 5 bases lay in between. Germline-derived CDR1 and CDR2 are MDHEN and SYDVKM. The CDR3 DNA follows: TGTGCCAGCAGTTTCAGAGCAACTAATGAAAAACTGTTTTTT. It yields the protein CASSFRATNEKLFF.

CDR3 residues: CSARGSSGQLDTQYF. The CDR3 region has the DNA TGCAGTGCTAGAGGGAGTAGCGGTCAGTTGGATACGCAGTATTTT. The V call is TRBV20-1, the J call TRBJ2-3; a possible D gene is TRBD2 (6 bases). The ends were cut back, 1 base at V and 6 bases at J, with 17 bases in the middle. The CDR3 totals 15 residues. Per germline, CDR1 DFQATT and CDR2 SNEGSKA (reference sequence).

This clonotype was observed a handful of times. The chain employs TRBV15 and TRBJ2-4; D ambiguous. Deletions cut 0 bases from V and 0 bases from J, with 12 bases between. This CDR3 has 17 residues. Germline lookup yields CDR1 LNHNV and CDR2 YYDKDF (reference sequence). DNA of the CDR3: TGTGCCACCAGCAGAGATTTCGTGGGTTTAGCCAAAAACATTCAGTACTTC. Its translation is CATSRDFVGLAKNIQYF.

This clonotype was counted once. CDR3 in DNA: TGTGCCAGCAGTTCCCGCGCTAGCGGGCCCGGGGAGCTGTTTTTT. This gives the protein CASSSRASGPGELFF. The rearrangement uses TRBV11-1 and TRBJ2-2; 8 nucleotides match TRBD2. Germline V CDR1 and CDR2: SGHAT, FQDESV (reference sequence). This CDR3 is 15 amino acids long. V lost 6 bases to trimming and J lost 6 bases; unmatched junction nucleotides: 9.